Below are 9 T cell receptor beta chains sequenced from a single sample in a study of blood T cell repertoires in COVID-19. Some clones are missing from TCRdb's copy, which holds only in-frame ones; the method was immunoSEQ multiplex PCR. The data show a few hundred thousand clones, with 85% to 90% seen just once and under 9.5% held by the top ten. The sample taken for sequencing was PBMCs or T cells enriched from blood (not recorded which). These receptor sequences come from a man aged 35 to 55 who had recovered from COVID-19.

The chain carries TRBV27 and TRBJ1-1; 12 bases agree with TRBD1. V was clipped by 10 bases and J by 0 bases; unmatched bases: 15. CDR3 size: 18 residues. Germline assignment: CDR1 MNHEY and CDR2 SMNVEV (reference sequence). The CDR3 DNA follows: TGTGCCACCAGGGCTTCCTACGGGACAGGGGGCGTGAACACTGAAGCTTTCTTT. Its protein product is CATRASYGTGGVNTEAFF.

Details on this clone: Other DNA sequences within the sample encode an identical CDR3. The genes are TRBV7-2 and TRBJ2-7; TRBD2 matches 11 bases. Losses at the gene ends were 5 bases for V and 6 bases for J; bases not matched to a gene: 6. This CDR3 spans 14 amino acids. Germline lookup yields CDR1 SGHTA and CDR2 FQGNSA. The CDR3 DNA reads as TGTGCCAGCAGCCTCGGTCTAGCGGGGGGCGAGCAGTACTTC. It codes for CASSLGLAGGEQYF.

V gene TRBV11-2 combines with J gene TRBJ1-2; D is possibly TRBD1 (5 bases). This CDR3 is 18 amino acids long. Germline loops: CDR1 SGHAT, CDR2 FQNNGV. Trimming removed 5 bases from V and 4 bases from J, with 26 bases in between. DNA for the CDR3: TGTGCCAGCAGCCGAGCCCACGCCTCGACAGTCTCCAGCTATGGCTACACCTTC. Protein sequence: CASSRAHASTVSSYGYTF.

The CDR3 bases are TGTGCCAGCAGTGATAATCAGGGTTATAATGGCTACACCTTC. It codes for CASSDNQGYNGYTF. V usage is TRBV2 and J usage is TRBJ1-2; possible D gene TRBD1, 5 bases. The CDR3 runs 14 residues. CDR1 SNHLY and CDR2 FYNNEI come from the germline V gene. V was pared by 3 bases and J by 6 bases, with 14 bases between.

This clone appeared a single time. CDR3 amino acids: CASSDLAGGIYNEQFF. Here the CDR3 DNA reads TGCGCCAGCAGTGACCTAGCGGGGGGCATATACAATGAGCAGTTCTTC. The V call is TRBV10-1, the J call TRBJ2-1; TRBD2 matches 11 bases. The CDR3 is 16 amino acids. CDR1 is WNHNN, CDR2 SYGVQD, per germline (reference sequence). V lost 3 bases to trimming and J lost 4 bases; unmatched junction nucleotides: 5.

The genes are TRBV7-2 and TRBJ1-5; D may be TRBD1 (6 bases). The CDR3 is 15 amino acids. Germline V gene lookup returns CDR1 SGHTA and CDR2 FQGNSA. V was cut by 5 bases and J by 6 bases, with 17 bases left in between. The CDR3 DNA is TGTGCCAGCAGCCTCCCTGCGACAGGCTCTCAGCCCCAGCATTTT. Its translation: CASSLPATGSQPQHF.

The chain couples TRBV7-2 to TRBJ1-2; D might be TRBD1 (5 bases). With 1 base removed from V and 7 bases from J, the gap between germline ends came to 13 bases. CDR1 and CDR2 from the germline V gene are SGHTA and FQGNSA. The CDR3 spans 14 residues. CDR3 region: CASSLVEGRSGYTF. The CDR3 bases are TGTGCCAGCAGCTTAGTGGAGGGGAGATCTGGCTACACCTTC. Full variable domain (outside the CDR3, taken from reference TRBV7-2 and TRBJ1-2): GAGVSQSPSNKVTEKGKDVELRCDPISGHTALYWYRQSLGQGLEFLIYFQGNSAPDKSGLPSDRFSAERTGGSVSTLTIQRTQQEDSAVYLCASSLVEGRSGYTFGSGTRLTVV.

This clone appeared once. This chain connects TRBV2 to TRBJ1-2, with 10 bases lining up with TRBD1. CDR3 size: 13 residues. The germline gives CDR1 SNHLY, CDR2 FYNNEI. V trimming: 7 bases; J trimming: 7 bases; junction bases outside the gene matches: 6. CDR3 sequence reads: CASTGTGATGYTF. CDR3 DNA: TGTGCCAGCACCGGGACAGGGGCCACTGGCTACACCTTC.

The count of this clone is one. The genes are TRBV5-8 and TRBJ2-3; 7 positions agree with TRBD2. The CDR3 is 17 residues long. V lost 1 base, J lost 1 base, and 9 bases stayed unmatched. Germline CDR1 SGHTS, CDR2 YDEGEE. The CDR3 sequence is CASSLSRGSLGTDTQYF. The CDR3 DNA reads TGTGCCAGCAGCTTGTCCCGCGGGAGCTTGGGCACAGATACGCAGTATTTT.